The 9 T cell receptor beta chains given below trace back to one sample, sequenced in a study of cytomegalovirus exposure and HLA in healthy donors. With 60 Vbeta and 13 Jbeta primers, the PCR was carried out. Profiling relied on immunoSEQ multiplex PCR, and the TCRdb table lists in-frame clones only, not all of them. This repertoire shows around 150,000 clones, approximately 72% found once; its top ten account for roughly 1.4%. The source material was PBMCs. These receptors all stem from a man in his fifties or sixties in good health and CMV-seronegative.

The rearrangement links TRBV5-1 to TRBJ2-5; D might be TRBD1 (5 bases). This CDR3 region has 13 residues. V dropped 4 bases and J dropped 6 bases, with 13 bases sitting between them. Germline V lookup: CDR1 SGHRS, CDR2 YFSETQ. CDR3 sequence reads: CASSPGQKQTQYF. CDR3 nucleotides: TGCGCCAGCAGCCCTGGACAAAAACAGACCCAGTACTTC.

CDR3 loop: CATHRGDQPQHF. The CDR3 nucleotides read TGTGCCACCCACAGGGGCGATCAGCCCCAGCATTTT. The rearrangement joins TRBV6-6 to TRBJ1-5; the match to TRBD1 covers 7 bases. J gave up 5 bases and V 10 bases, and 5 bases lay outside the gene matches. CDR3 length: 12 residues. CDR1 and CDR2 (germline): MNHNY, SVGAGI (reference sequence).

The chain joins TRBV28 to TRBJ2-3; D is perhaps TRBD2 (5 bases). Germline assignment: CDR1 MDHEN and CDR2 SYDVKM. V was trimmed by 7 bases and J by 3 bases, leaving 11 bases between them. The CDR3 covers 13 residues. Here the CDR3 reads CASTQSGTDTQYF. The CDR3 DNA reads as TGTGCCAGCACCCAAAGCGGAACAGATACGCAGTATTTT.

This chain's CDR3 is CASKGAARPTETQYF. The CDR3 DNA follows: TGTGCCAGCAAGGGGGCGGCTAGGCCAACGGAGACCCAGTACTTC. The J gene is TRBJ2-5, the V gene TRBV2; 7 bases align to TRBD1. There are 15 residues in the CDR3. V was clipped by 7 bases and J by 5 bases; unmatched bases: 13. Germline CDR1 SNHLY, CDR2 FYNNEI.

The chain uses TRBV6-1 and TRBJ1-2, with 7 nucleotides matching TRBD1. Germline CDR1 and CDR2: MNHNS and SASEGT. V was pared by 3 bases and J by 4 bases, with 11 bases of the junction left unmatched. The CDR3 runs 16 residues. The DNA of the CDR3 is TGTGCCAGCAGTGAGGGCCTCGGACAGGCGTTCTATGGCTACACCTTC. It yields the protein CASSEGLGQAFYGYTF.

This chain joins TRBV6-1 and TRBJ1-5; D not resolved. Germline values: CDR1 MNHNS, CDR2 SASEGT. Trimming cost V 6 bases and J 0 bases, with 6 bases left between them. The CDR3 contains 13 residues. The CDR3 region has the DNA TGTGCCAGCAGACACCGTAGCAATCAGCCCCAGCATTTT. Amino acids: CASRHRSNQPQHF.

The chain recombines TRBV28 with TRBJ2-7; 10 positions agree with TRBD1. The germline V gene has CDR1 MDHEN and CDR2 SYDVKM. J lost 5 bases, V lost 4 bases, and 8 bases had no gene match. This CDR3 spans 15 amino acids. In DNA, the CDR3 is TGTGCCAGCAGTTCCCCTGGGACAGGGGCCCACGAGCAGTACTTC. Residues: CASSSPGTGAHEQYF.

The chain employs TRBV7-9 and TRBJ2-7; D unresolved. This CDR3 has 14 residues. Germline assignment: CDR1 SEHNR and CDR2 FQNEAQ (reference sequence). V lost 1 base, J lost 3 bases, and 10 bases lay in between. The CDR3, as DNA: TGTGCCAGCAGCTTAGTGGGCCAGAACTACGAGCAGTACTTC. It specifies CASSLVGQNYEQYF.

This rearrangement joins TRBV7-9 to TRBJ1-4, with unresolved D. CDR3 length: 13 amino acids. CDR1 SEHNR and CDR2 FQNEAQ come from the germline V gene (reference sequence). Trimming removed 2 bases from V and 7 bases from J, with 8 bases in between. CDR3 bases: TGTGCCAGCAGCTTATCTGGGAGTGAAAAACTGTTTTTT. Translating gives CASSLSGSEKLFF.